This TCR beta chain was observed in a study of identical twins. TCRdb re-derived calls from the 5' RACE reads in MiXCR, one entry per CDR3 protein. The table lists 200,000 to 300,000 distinct CDR3 sequences, more than 9% of them singletons. Looked up from germline, CDR1 is LGHDT and CDR2 is YNNKEL (reference sequence). The CDR3 length is 14 residues. V lost 1 base, J lost 6 bases, and 10 bases lay in between. This clonotype came up a few times. The clonotype was recovered from a middle-aged man in good health. Sequences were obtained from memory T cells sorted from blood. The rearrangement joins TRBV3-1 to TRBJ2-1; D possibly corresponds to TRBD2 (6 bases). The CDR3 spells CASSQGHGGNEQFF. Written as DNA, the CDR3 is TGTGCCAGCAGCCAAGGTCACGGGGGCAATGAGCAGTTCTTC.